This record concerns one TCR beta chain sequence. Its antigen is still unknown. Base qualities are missing; no much larger clone stands one base away. TCRbeta CDR3 regions were amplified from genomic DNA using the immunoSEQ Assay, a bias-controlled multiplex PCR. The authors' analysis ran thus. The number of nucleated cells in each sample was estimated from the amplification of reference gene primers within the assay. To quantify the absolute abundance of each unique TCRbeta CDR3 rearrangement, sequence reads were collapsed and filtered. For each sample, productive Simpson clonality was calculated as the square root of Simpson's diversity index across productive rearrangements. Not all clones reach the TCRdb copy of this immuneACCESS table, which keeps in-frame sequences only. Checked studies attribute under half of the gap to unresolved V genes and leave the rest unexplained. V, J and clone size are taken as reported in that table, and D and trimming were inferred from the DNA itself. This sample is represented by over 200,000 clones; 85% to 90% of them were singletons. Approximately 10% of the sample is held by the ten biggest clonotypes.

These data belong to a study of blood T cell repertoires in COVID-19 (TCRdb year 2020). For context, the study as a whole: Samples from collaborators originated in the United States, Italy and Spain and spanned both the acute and convalescent phases of COVID-19. The samples were drawn from two sources: the first 160 participants of the ongoing ImmuneRACE study, and over 950 subjects contributed by 6 global collaborators. The material from the prospective study consisted of cDNA or gDNA derived from T cells, B-cell-depleted T cells, or PBMCs. Sample metadata almost always included a de-identified subject ID, COVID-19 status, age in years and sex. HLA class I and class II types, where available, came from metadata supplied by the sample provider rather than from assay-based typing. The repertoires were released in a freely available public database meant as a resource for research on the immune response to SARS-CoV-2. Subjects who had been exposed to COVID-19, were actively infected with it, or had recovered from it provided the deeply sampled blood TCRbeta repertoires that made up the dataset.

Cut back by 2 bases and 6 bases, the V and J ends lie 9 bases apart. CDR1 and CDR2 are drawn from the germline V gene (reference sequence): SGHNT, YYREEE. CDR3 length: 12 amino acids, cysteine to phenylalanine. This entry keeps only the CDR3 DNA: 36 bases, framed from base 1. In Seattle, one collaborating source enrolled patients while the infection was active and tracked those patients longitudinally over the course of disease. The collaborating institutions used their own protocols to collect whole blood in K2EDTA tubes. For TCRbeta analysis, collaborators shipped samples as frozen whole blood, isolated PBMCs, or DNA extracted from either of those sample types. Overall study results and their limits: The quantity of clinical and demographic metadata differed by source and by participant and was supplied without curation.

The TCR sequence derives from a man in his forties or fifties with COVID-19, enrolled during active disease. The chain joins TRBV5-4 to TRBJ2-7, and TRBD2 may be the D gene, going by 6 matching bases. The sequenced sample was peripheral blood. The base sequence is TGTGCCAGCAGCTTCGGGGGATCCGAGCAGTACTTC. It encodes CASSFGGSEQYF.